A selection of T cell receptor beta chains follows, all from one sample in a study of blood T cell repertoires in COVID-19. The data were produced by immunoSEQ multiplex PCR, yet TCRdb's version contains in-frame clones alone and is incomplete. The repertoire holds some 230,000 clones, with 70% to 90% as singletons. Specimen: peripheral blood. Receptor source: a man aged 35-49 years with acute or convalescent COVID-19. Each CDR3 is given with its conserved first and last residue. D genes are given only for firm matches. For some rows the clone size is stated as once, few or many, or as a class when expanded; others skip it.

d_gene,j_gene,abundance,v_gene,CDR3aa,CDR3nt
TRBD2,TRBJ2-1,few,TRBV29-1,CSVLGTSGGASWNEQFF,TGCAGCGTTCTCGGGACTAGCGGGGGGGCATCTTGGAATGAGCAGTTCTTC
.,TRBJ2-1,.,TRBV9,CASSAGQDIRVAYNEQFF,TGTGCCAGCAGCGCTGGCCAAGATATCAGGGTCGCTTACAATGAGCAGTTCTTC
.,TRBJ1-2,.,TRBV9,CASSVGGDNYGYTF,TGTGCCAGCAGCGTGGGCGGGGATAACTATGGCTACACCTTC
TRBD1,TRBJ2-1,.,TRBV7-8,CATTDRDRVLSSYNEQFF,TGTGCCACCACCGACAGGGATCGGGTCCTGAGCTCCTACAATGAGCAGTTCTTC
.,TRBJ1-1,.,TRBV13,CASSLGGEVNTEAFF,TGTGCCAGCAGCTTAGGCGGGGAAGTGAACACTGAAGCTTTCTTT
.,TRBJ2-2,.,TRBV9,CASSPGLNTGELFF,TGTGCCAGCAGCCCCGGTCTAAACACCGGGGAGCTGTTTTTT
.,TRBJ2-3,once,TRBV9,CASSVRGEMVNTQYF,TGTGCCAGCAGCGTCAGGGGGGAGATGGTGAATACGCAGTATTTT
TRBD1,TRBJ1-3,.,TRBV24-1,CATSDARGTGSSGNTIYF,TGTGCCACCAGTGACGCCCGCGGGACAGGGAGCTCTGGAAACACCATATATTTT
.,TRBJ2-2,.,TRBV6-2/TRBV6-3,CASSTGNTGELFF,TGTGCCAGCAGTACAGGGAACACCGGGGAGCTGTTTTTT
TRBD1,TRBJ2-4,.,TRBV29-1,CSVWTGVDIQYF,TGCAGCGTTTGGACAGGGGTAGACATTCAGTACTTC
.,TRBJ1-1,.,TRBV6-5,CASSYVGSTEAFF,TGTGCCAGCAGTTACGTAGGGAGCACTGAAGCTTTCTTT
TRBD1,TRBJ1-1,.,TRBV28,CASSLPGTGLSF,TGTGCCAGCAGTCTACCCGGGACAGGGTTATCCTTT
.,TRBJ1-5,.,TRBV7-8,CASSLGGLNQPQHF,TGTGCCAGCAGCCTAGGAGGCCTCAATCAGCCCCAGCATTTT
TRBD1,TRBJ1-1,.,TRBV16,CASSPTGQGVTEAFF,TGTGCCAGCAGCCCAACGGGACAGGGGGTGACTGAAGCTTTCTTT
TRBD2,TRBJ2-3,once,TRBV5-1,CASSPGETGGGYTQYF,TGCGCCAGCAGCCCGGGCGAGACGGGGGGTGGTTATACGCAGTATTTT
.,TRBJ2-7,.,TRBV7-6,CASSNQEGTEQYF,TGTGCCAGCAGCAACCAAGAGGGCACCGAGCAGTACTTC
.,TRBJ2-7,.,TRBV10-3,CAISAEQGHEQYF,TGTGCCATCAGTGCAGAACAGGGCCACGAGCAGTACTTC
TRBD2,TRBJ2-3,.,TRBV5-4,CASSSGLAGPTDTQYF,TGTGCCAGCAGCTCGGGACTAGCGGGGCCCACAGATACGCAGTATTTT
.,TRBJ1-2,few,TRBV5-5,CASSEQVNYGYTF,TGTGCCAGCAGCGAACAGGTTAACTATGGCTACACCTTC
.,TRBJ2-4,.,TRBV7-2,CASSFRGQNIQYF,TGTGCCAGCAGCTTCAGGGGCCAAAACATTCAGTACTTC
TRBD1,TRBJ2-2,.,TRBV2,CASRGTGVTGELFF,TGTGCCAGCAGGGGGACAGGCGTTACCGGGGAGCTGTTTTTT
.,TRBJ1-1,.,TRBV5-4,CASSLAFEARPNTEAFF,TGTGCCAGCAGCTTGGCCTTCGAGGCCAGACCGAACACTGAAGCTTTCTTT